This T cell receptor beta chain was found in a study of patients and donors after allogeneic stem cell transplantation. TCRdb re-derived calls from the RT-PCR reads in MiXCR, one entry per CDR3 protein. The sample has more than 850,000 distinct CDR3 sequences, roughly 18% seen once. Germline V gene lookup returns CDR1 DFQATT and CDR2 SNEGSKA (reference sequence). J was trimmed by 0 bases and V by 6 bases; bases with no gene match: 6. The CDR3 is 16 residues long. The specimen was blood, either unsorted or a sorted T cell fraction (not recorded which). This rearrangement joins TRBV20-1 to TRBJ2-3, with 13 bases fitting TRBD2. The sequence was collected from a human donor who was either an allogeneic HSCT recipient or a stem cell or donor lymphocyte infusion donor (not recorded which). It is not recorded whose cells these are; they may come from a transplant donor. The CDR3 is CSAAGLAGTSTDTQYF. The CDR3 DNA sequence: TGCAGTGCCGCGGGACTAGCGGGAACCAGCACAGATACGCAGTATTTT.